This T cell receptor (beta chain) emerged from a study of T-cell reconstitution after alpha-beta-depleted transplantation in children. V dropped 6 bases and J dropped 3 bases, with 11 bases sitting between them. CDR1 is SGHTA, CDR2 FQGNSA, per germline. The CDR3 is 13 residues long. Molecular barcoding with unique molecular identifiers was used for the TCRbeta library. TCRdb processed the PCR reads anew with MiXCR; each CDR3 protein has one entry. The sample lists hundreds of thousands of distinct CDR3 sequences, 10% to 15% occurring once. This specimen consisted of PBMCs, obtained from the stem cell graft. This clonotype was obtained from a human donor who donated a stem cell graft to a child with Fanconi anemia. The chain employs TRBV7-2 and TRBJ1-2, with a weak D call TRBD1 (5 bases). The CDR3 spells CASSSGPYYGYTF. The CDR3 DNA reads TGTGCCAGCAGTTCGGGACCATACTATGGCTACACCTTC.